The 3 T cell receptor beta chains below come from one sample, sequenced in a study of T-cell reconstitution after alpha-beta-depleted transplantation in children. Preparation of the TCRbeta library was carried out with unique molecular identifiers. TCRdb fed the PCR reads into MiXCR, producing one record per CDR3 protein. This sample carries about 180,000 distinct CDR3 sequences, 11% of them seen once, and the ten largest clones take over 10%. The sample in question was PBMCs, obtained before TCRalphabeta/CD19-depleted stem cell transplant. These receptors came from a boy aged 2 to 10 with acute myeloid leukemia, due to receive a stem cell transplant.

This clonotype came up many times. This rearrangement joins TRBV29-1 to TRBJ2-1; tentatively, D is TRBD2 (6 bases). Germline V gene data show CDR1 as SQVTM and CDR2 as ANQGSEA. The germline V and J ends were trimmed by 7 bases and 7 bases, with 20 bases remaining between them. The CDR3 contains 14 residues. The CDR3 spells CSARGTPYRNEQFF. CDR3 DNA: TGCAGCGCCCGGGGGACCCCATACAGGAATGAGCAGTTCTTC.

Many counts were recorded for this clonotype. The rearrangement links TRBV7-9 to TRBJ1-1; D is undetermined. This CDR3 contains 14 residues. Per the germline V gene, CDR1 is SEHNR and CDR2 is FQNEAQ (reference sequence). Trimming cost V 1 base and J 0 bases, with 6 bases left between them. Here the CDR3 DNA reads TGTGCCAGCAGCTTAGATAGAGTGAACACTGAAGCTTTCTTT. Translation: CASSLDRVNTEAFF. Drawing the rest from reference TRBV7-9 and TRBJ1-1, the complete variable domain is DTGVSQNPRHKITKRGQNVTFRCDPISEHNRLYWYRQTLGQGPEFLTYFQNEAQLEKSRLLSDRFSAERPKGSFSTLEIQRTEQGDSAMYLCASSLDRVNTEAFFGQGTRLTVV.

In its sample, this clonotype was seen many times. This chain joins TRBV27 and TRBJ2-5; D not certain. With 0 bases removed from V and 5 bases from J, the gap between germline ends came to 13 bases. The V gene's germline CDR1 is MNHEY and CDR2 SMNVEV (reference sequence). The CDR3 contains 15 residues. The CDR3 DNA follows: TGTGCCAGCAGTTTATCGATACTGCTCCGGGAGACCCAGTACTTC. This translates into CASSLSILLRETQYF.